This T cell receptor (beta chain) originates from a study of blood T cell repertoires in COVID-19. The ends lost 4 bases at V and 6 bases at J; junction bases unmatched: 4. The CDR3 sequence is 15 residues long. CDR1 is MNHEY, CDR2 SVGAGI, per germline. Cohort assignment relied on participant-reported clinical history. Original handling: Amplification of reference gene primers was used by the study to estimate nucleated cell counts. Sequencing was performed with immunoSEQ multiplex PCR; in TCRdb, only in-frame clones are kept and a portion is missing. The D gene and trimming were derived from the DNA, and the V and J assignments and clone size from that table. The sample gives some 180,000 clones, around 85% of which show up once; more than 5.5% is in the top ten.

Sequences were obtained from PBMCs or T cells enriched from blood (not recorded which). This receptor was obtained from a middle-aged man who had recovered from COVID-19. The chain is built from TRBV6-5 and TRBJ2-5; TRBD2 matches 14 bases. The CDR3 bases are TGTGCCAGCAGTTCGGGACTAGCGGGAGTTAAGACCCAGTACTTC. Protein sequence: CASSSGLAGVKTQYF.